A single sample is the source of the 4 T cell receptor beta chains below, sequenced in a study of T cell responses to AZD1222 COVID-19 vaccine. Assay used: immunoSEQ multiplex PCR; TCRdb lists only in-frame clones, some missing. The table records a few hundred thousand clones, approximately 95% of them present only once. Source: peripheral blood, taken on day 0 of AZD1222 vaccination. These receptors were taken from an adult in good health.

This chain joins TRBV4-3 and TRBJ2-1; 12 positions match TRBD2. J gave up 7 bases and V 0 bases, and 4 bases lay outside the gene matches. In germline, CDR1 is LGHNA, CDR2 YSLEER. The CDR3 spans 16 residues. CDR3 loop: CASSQDPLAGGNEQFF. The DNA of the CDR3 is TGCGCCAGCAGCCAAGATCCCCTAGCGGGGGGGAATGAGCAGTTCTTC.

The J gene is TRBJ1-2, the V gene TRBV7-9, with a weak D call TRBD1 (6 bases). This CDR3 comprises 13 residues. The germline V gene has CDR1 SEHNR and CDR2 FQNEAQ (reference sequence). V lost 6 bases to trimming and J lost 2 bases, with 10 bases between them. The CDR3 here is CASSVDSNYGYTF. Here the CDR3 DNA reads TGTGCCAGCAGTGTGGACAGCAACTATGGCTACACCTTC.

V is TRBV6-2 or TRBV6-3 and J is TRBJ2-5; 9 bases are shared with TRBD2. The germline gives CDR1 MNHEY, CDR2 SVGEGT. CDR3 length: 15 amino acids. V gave up 0 bases and J gave up 4 bases; unmatched junction bases: 3. The chain's CDR3 is CASSYSSGSSETQYF. CDR3 coding DNA: TGTGCCAGCAGTTACTCTAGCGGGAGCTCAGAGACCCAGTACTTC.

This chain connects TRBV13 to TRBJ2-3, with 11 bases lining up with TRBD2. V was pared by 3 bases and J by 2 bases, with 7 bases of the junction left unmatched. Germline V gives CDR1 PRHDT, CDR2 FYEKMQ (reference sequence). The CDR3 has 17 amino acids. CDR3 loop: CASSFLAGGPYTDTQYF. For the CDR3, the DNA is TGTGCCAGCAGCTTTCTAGCGGGGGGACCATACACAGATACGCAGTATTTT.